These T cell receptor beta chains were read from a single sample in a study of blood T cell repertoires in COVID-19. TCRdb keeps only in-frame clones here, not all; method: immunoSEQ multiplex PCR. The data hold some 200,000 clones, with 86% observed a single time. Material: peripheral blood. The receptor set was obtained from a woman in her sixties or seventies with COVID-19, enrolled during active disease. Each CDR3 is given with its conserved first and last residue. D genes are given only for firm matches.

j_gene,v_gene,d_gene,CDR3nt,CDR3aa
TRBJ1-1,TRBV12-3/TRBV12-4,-,TGTGCCAGCCGCCGGGGTCAGTTCACTGAAGCTTTCTTT,CASRRGQFTEAFF
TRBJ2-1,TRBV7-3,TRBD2,TGTGCCAGCAGCCTCCTACCCCGACTTAGCGGGAGTATTGAAGTGACGTATGAGCAGTTCTTC,CASSLLPRLSGSIEVTYEQFF
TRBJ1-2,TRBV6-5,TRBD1,TGTGCCAGCAGGGCAAGGGGGCTGAACTATGGCTACACCTTC,CASRARGLNYGYTF
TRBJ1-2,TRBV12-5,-,TGTGCTAGTGGTTTCTCGGCAGGGAATCGTCCCAGTGGCTACACCTTC,CASGFSAGNRPSGYTF
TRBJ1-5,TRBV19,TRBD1,TGTGCCAGTAGTATATTCGGTGGCAGGGGGTTAGATCAGCCCCAGCATTTT,CASSIFGGRGLDQPQHF
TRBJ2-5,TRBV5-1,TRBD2,TGCGCCAGCAGCTTGGTGGGGACTACCATACAAGAGACCCAGTACTTC,CASSLVGTTIQETQYF
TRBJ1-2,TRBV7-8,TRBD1,TGTGCCAGCAGCCAGGACAGGGTGTATCGTGGCTACACCTTC,CASSQDRVYRGYTF
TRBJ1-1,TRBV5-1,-,TGCGCCAGCAGCTCCTGGCCTACAGGGAACACTGAAGCTTTCTTT,CASSSWPTGNTEAFF
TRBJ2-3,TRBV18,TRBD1,TGTGCCAGCTCACCCCTGGGACAGTTGACAGATACGCAGTATTTT,CASSPLGQLTDTQYF
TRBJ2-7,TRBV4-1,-,TGCGCCAGCAGCCAAGGGCACCCTTTGGCCTACGAGCAGTACTTC,CASSQGHPLAYEQYF
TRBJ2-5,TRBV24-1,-,TGTGCCACCAGTGATAACAGCGGGAGAGGGGGCCGGGAGACCCAGTACTTC,CATSDNSGRGGRETQYF
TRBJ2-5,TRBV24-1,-,TGTGCCACCAGTGATTATCGGAGCCAAGAGACCCAGTACTTC,CATSDYRSQETQYF
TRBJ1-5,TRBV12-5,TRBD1,TGTGCTAGTGGTTTCGGACAGGGGGACTTTAGCAATCAGCCCCAGCATTTT,CASGFGQGDFSNQPQHF
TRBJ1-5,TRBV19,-,TGTGCCAGTAGTGTTGGACAGCTTAATAGCAATCAGCCCCAGCATTTT,CASSVGQLNSNQPQHF
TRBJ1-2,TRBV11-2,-,TGTGCCAGCAGCCAAGGCAGGGAACGAGGCTACACCTTC,CASSQGRERGYTF
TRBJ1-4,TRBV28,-,TGTGCCAGCAGACCAAGACGAAGACAGGAGCTGAATGAAAAACTGTTTTTT,CASRPRRRQELNEKLFF
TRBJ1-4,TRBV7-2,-,TGTGCCAGCAGCCCACAGGGAACTAATGAAAAACTGTTTTTT,CASSPQGTNEKLFF